These 5 T cell receptor beta chains originate from one sample sequenced in a study of T cell responses to AZD1222 COVID-19 vaccine. The table came from immunoSEQ multiplex PCR; TCRdb's copy has only in-frame clones and leaves some out. The table lists nearly 110,000 clones, roughly 90% of them singletons. The input for sequencing was peripheral blood, taken 28 days after the second AZD1222 dose. These receptors all stem from an adult who received the AZD1222 COVID-19 vaccine.

The V gene is TRBV11-2, the J gene TRBJ1-1, with TRBD1 as a possible D gene (6 bases). The CDR3 runs 14 residues. With 3 bases removed from V and 3 bases from J, the gap between germline ends came to 11 bases. In germline, CDR1 is SGHAT, CDR2 FQNNGV. In nucleotides, the CDR3 is TGTGCCAGCAGCTTGCGGGGGCGCGACACTGAAGCTTTCTTT. This sequence encodes CASSLRGRDTEAFF.

This clone was counted once. The chain links TRBV27 to TRBJ2-2, with a possible D match to TRBD2 (6 bases). V lost 5 bases, J lost 6 bases, and 13 bases lay in between. CDR3 length: 14 residues. Germline CDR1 and CDR2: MNHEY and SMNVEV (reference sequence). This chain's CDR3 is CASSPRLVAGELFF. The CDR3 region has the DNA TGTGCCAGCAGTCCAAGACTAGTGGCCGGGGAGCTGTTTTTT.

J is TRBJ1-1 and V is TRBV5-4, with 9 nucleotides matching TRBD1. The V and J ends lost 5 bases and 2 bases, in that order; junction bases with no gene match: 7. Germline V gene lookup returns CDR1 SGHNT and CDR2 YYREEE (reference sequence). The CDR3 sequence is 15 residues long. CDR3 sequence reads: CASSYTDRGNTEAFF. As DNA, the CDR3 is TGTGCCAGCAGTTATACGGACAGGGGCAACACTGAAGCTTTCTTT.

The chain employs TRBV6-5 and TRBJ2-1; 7 bases are shared with TRBD2. V was clipped by 6 bases and J by 4 bases; unmatched bases: 6. There are 14 residues in the CDR3. Per the germline V gene, CDR1 is MNHEY and CDR2 is SVGAGI. CDR3 sequence: CASRSSGEYNEQFF. The CDR3 DNA follows: TGTGCCAGCAGGTCTAGCGGTGAATACAATGAGCAGTTCTTC.

The chain recombines TRBV9 with TRBJ2-7, with D perhaps given as TRBD1 or TRBD2 (5 bases each). The CDR3 spans 13 residues. Trimming took off 0 bases at V and 6 bases at J, with 10 bases between the two ends. Germline V gene lookup returns CDR1 SGDLS and CDR2 YYNGEE. This CDR3 reads CASSVVSGTEQYF. In DNA form, the CDR3 reads TGTGCCAGCAGCGTAGTGTCGGGGACCGAGCAGTACTTC.